The 15 T cell receptor beta chains below all came from one sample that was sequenced in a study of T cells in Graves' hyperthyroidism and ophthalmopathy. Template material for amplifying TCR beta CDR3 regions consisted of RNA transcripts. The HTBI primer set served for first-round RT-PCR of the TCR CDR3. In TCRdb, the multiplex PCR reads were re-called with MiXCR into one record per CDR3 protein. The sample lists about 400,000 distinct CDR3 sequences, under 15% occurring once. The specimen sequenced was blood. The receptors originated from a woman aged 25 to 45 with Graves' hyperthyroidism.

This clonotype was picked up many times. The chain is built from TRBV2 and TRBJ2-1; D unclear. The CDR3 consists of 11 residues. Trimming removed 4 bases from V and 5 bases from J, with 3 bases in between. In germline, CDR1 is SNHLY, CDR2 FYNNEI. The CDR3 DNA reads TGTGCCAGCAGTGGAGACAATGAGCAGTTCTTC. This translates into CASSGDNEQFF.

This clonotype was counted at least ten times. The genes are TRBV7-2 and TRBJ2-1; 9 bases are shared with TRBD2. CDR1 is SGHTA, CDR2 FQGNSA, per germline. The CDR3 sequence is 16 residues long. Trimming cost V 5 bases and J 6 bases; bases outside gene matches: 11. The CDR3 is CASSPGGASGANEQFF. The CDR3, as DNA: TGTGCCAGCAGCCCCGGAGGCGCTAGCGGGGCCAATGAGCAGTTCTTC.

This chain joins TRBV6-2 or TRBV6-3 and TRBJ2-1; D gene unclear. V lost 2 bases to trimming and J lost 0 bases, with 11 bases between them. The CDR3 loop spans 16 amino acids. Germline assignment: CDR1 MNHEY and CDR2 SVGEGT. CDR3 in amino acids: CASSYRTLSSYNEQFF. CDR3 DNA: TGTGCCAGCAGTTACCGAACTTTGAGCTCCTACAATGAGCAGTTCTTC.

The sample holds many counts of this clonotype. V usage is TRBV20-1 and J usage is TRBJ2-7; D gene ambiguous. Trimming stripped 3 bases from V and 5 bases from J, with 20 bases between. This CDR3 region has 15 residues. In germline, CDR1 is DFQATT, CDR2 SNEGSKA (reference sequence). CDR3 DNA: TGCAGTGCTAGGGGATCTCTTGTAGTTATCCACGAGCAGTACTTC. Its protein product is CSARGSLVVIHEQYF.

Many counts were recorded for this clonotype. The V and J genes are TRBV5-1 and TRBJ1-5, with D hard to call. V gave up 1 base and J gave up 0 bases, with 8 bases separating them. The CDR3 loop spans 15 amino acids. From germline, CDR1 is SGHRS and CDR2 YFSETQ. The CDR3 sequence is CASSLSGDSNQPQHF. The CDR3 bases are TGCGCCAGCAGCTTGTCCGGGGATAGCAATCAGCCCCAGCATTTT.

This clonotype was seen at least ten times. This chain links TRBV5-1 with TRBJ2-7; TRBD2 might be the D (5 bases). V shed 4 bases and J shed 0 bases, with 11 bases lying between them. Per germline, CDR1 SGHRS and CDR2 YFSETQ. The CDR3 spans 14 residues. CDR3 sequence reads: CASSLRVSSYEQYF. CDR3 sequence (DNA): TGCGCCAGCAGCCTGAGGGTGAGCTCCTACGAGCAGTACTTC.

This clonotype was counted at least ten times. This chain links TRBV6-1 with TRBJ2-7; 9 positions match TRBD2. In germline, CDR1 is MNHNS, CDR2 SASEGT. The CDR3 runs 15 residues. Trimming cost V 6 bases and J 4 bases; bases outside gene matches: 10. The CDR3 spells CASRKMIAGAYEQYF. DNA for the CDR3: TGTGCCAGCAGAAAGATGATAGCGGGAGCTTACGAGCAGTACTTC.

This clonotype has ten or more counts. The CDR3 region has the DNA TGTGCCAGCCAGTCGTGGGGGGACGAGCAGTACTTC. This gives the protein CASQSWGDEQYF. The genes are TRBV28 and TRBJ2-7; a possible D gene is TRBD2 (6 bases). The germline V gene encodes CDR1 MDHEN and CDR2 SYDVKM. This CDR3 contains 12 residues. The germline V and J ends were trimmed by 8 bases and 5 bases, with 13 bases remaining between them.

This clonotype was seen at least ten times. The gene calls are TRBV27 and TRBJ2-7; 8 positions agree with TRBD1. Germline loops: CDR1 MNHEY, CDR2 SMNVEV (reference sequence). With V trimmed by 3 bases and J by 6 bases, 7 bases remained unmatched. The CDR3 contains 14 residues. CDR3 protein: CASSLGTGNFEQYF. CDR3 bases: TGTGCCAGCAGTTTGGGGACAGGAAATTTCGAGCAGTACTTC.

As concerns this clonotype: A much larger clone lies a single base off, so this may be a read error. The chain has TRBV28 and TRBJ1-2; D remains ambiguous. Trimming cost V 2 bases and J 1 base, with 11 bases left between them. Germline lookup yields CDR1 MDHEN and CDR2 SYDVKM. The CDR3 covers 15 residues. The CDR3 region has the DNA TGTGCCAGCAGTTTACCCCAGAGAGGTAACTATGGCTACACCTTC. Residues: CASSLPQRGNYGYTF.

The genes are TRBV5-1 and TRBJ2-3, with D possibly being TRBD2 (6 bases). CDR1 SGHRS and CDR2 YFSETQ come from the germline V gene. V shed 4 bases and J shed 3 bases, with 12 bases lying between them. This CDR3 comprises 14 residues. CDR3 region: CASSTSGTTDTQYF. In nucleotides, the CDR3 is TGCGCCAGCAGCACTTCGGGGACTACAGATACGCAGTATTTT.

This clonotype occurred a few times. The chain carries TRBV10-3 and TRBJ2-1, with 9 nucleotides matching TRBD2. The CDR3 length is 17 residues. Germline V CDR1 and CDR2: ENHRY, SYGVKD. Trimming took 2 bases from V and 3 from J; bases not matched to a gene: 8. CDR3 loop: CAISEILAGVGYNEQFF. The DNA for the CDR3 is TGTGCCATCAGTGAGATTTTAGCGGGGGTTGGCTACAATGAGCAGTTCTTC.

The table lists this clonotype with many counts. This chain connects TRBV3-1 to TRBJ2-1, with D possibly TRBD2 on 6 matching bases. From germline, CDR1 is LGHDT and CDR2 YNNKEL (reference sequence). V was shortened by 0 bases and J by 10 bases, with 16 bases between the two germline ends. This CDR3 contains 15 residues. The CDR3 spells CASSQEGGYKREQFF. DNA of the CDR3: TGTGCCAGCAGCCAAGAGGGAGGTTACAAGAGGGAGCAGTTCTTC.

This clonotype came up many times. J is TRBJ1-1 and V is TRBV5-1; no firm D call. V lost 0 bases, J lost 3 bases, and 9 bases lay in between. Germline V gene lookup returns CDR1 SGHRS and CDR2 YFSETQ. The CDR3 covers 14 residues. DNA for the CDR3: TGCGCCAGCAGCTTGGTCAGGAGAGACACTGAAGCTTTCTTT. Translation: CASSLVRRDTEAFF.

The sample holds many counts of this clonotype. The CDR3 region is CAWRPPSGINGPFF. The CDR3 nucleotides are TGTGCCTGGAGGCCGCCTTCCGGGATAAATGGCCCTTTCTTT. V and J are TRBV30 and TRBJ1-1; D gene ambiguous. V lost 3 bases to trimming and J lost 12 bases, with 23 bases between them. The CDR3 consists of 14 residues. CDR1 and CDR2 (germline): GTSNPN, SVGIG (reference sequence).